This T cell receptor (beta chain) appears in the sequencing data of a study of T cells after yellow fever vaccination. Whole-study context: SMART-Seq v4 Ultra Low Input prepared libraries from low-cell fractions. Whole-study findings and limits: Though weaker, the secondary response peaked faster, on day 5 versus 15.

Germline CDR1 and CDR2: LGHNA and YSLEER. There are 12 residues in the CDR3. The V end lost 0 bases, the J end lost 11 bases, and 8 bases lay between the germline ends. The authors made TCR cDNA by 5'RACE template switching, adding a universal primer site and UMIs. TCRdb reanalysed the 5' RACE reads using MiXCR and keeps one entry per CDR3 protein. Of hundreds of thousands of distinct CDR3 sequences listed, approximately 18% are singletons. Points on this clonotype: Its antigen remains unidentified.

This chain connects TRBV4-3 to TRBJ2-1; D might be TRBD2 (6 bases). The specimen comprised PBMCs, sampled before the yellow fever booster vaccination. The receptor was derived from a man between 18 and 29 years old who received the YFV17D yellow fever vaccine. The CDR3 reads CASSQEGGQQFF. CDR3 sequence (DNA): TGCGCCAGCAGCCAAGAGGGAGGACAGCAGTTCTTC.